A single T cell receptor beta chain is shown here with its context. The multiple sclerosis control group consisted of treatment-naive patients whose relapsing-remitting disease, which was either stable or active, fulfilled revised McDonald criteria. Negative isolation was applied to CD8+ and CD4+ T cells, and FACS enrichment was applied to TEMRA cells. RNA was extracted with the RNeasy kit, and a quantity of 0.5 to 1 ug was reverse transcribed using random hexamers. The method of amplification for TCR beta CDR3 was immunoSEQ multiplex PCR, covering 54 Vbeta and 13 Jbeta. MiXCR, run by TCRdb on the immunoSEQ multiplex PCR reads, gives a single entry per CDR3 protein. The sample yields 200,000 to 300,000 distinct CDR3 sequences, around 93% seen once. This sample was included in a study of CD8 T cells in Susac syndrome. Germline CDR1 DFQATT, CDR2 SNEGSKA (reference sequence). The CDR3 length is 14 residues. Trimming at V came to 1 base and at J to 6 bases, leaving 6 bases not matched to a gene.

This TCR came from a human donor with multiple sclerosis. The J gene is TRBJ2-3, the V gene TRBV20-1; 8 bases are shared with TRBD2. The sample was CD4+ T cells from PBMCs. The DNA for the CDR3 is TGCAGTGCTAGAGGACGGGGGGGCAAGGATACGCAGTATTTT. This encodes CSARGRGGKDTQYF.